The 6 T cell receptor beta chains presented below share a single source sample, sequenced in a study of regulatory T cells in long-lasting Graves disease. Noted time point: newly diagnosed GD, antithyroid drugs for less than 3 months. Generation of the TCR library employed RNA extracted from PBMCs. Relying on iRepertoire HTBI primers and Arm-PCR of CDR3 regions, the team built TCR beta libraries. TCRdb analysed the multiplex PCR reads with MiXCR anew, one entry per CDR3 protein. The repertoire includes more than 450,000 distinct CDR3 sequences, about 12% of them detected once, and roughly 8.2% sits in the top ten. These data also formed part of another study, on T cells in Graves' hyperthyroidism and ophthalmopathy.

The material was peripheral blood mononuclear cells (PBMCs), obtained at new diagnosis, from a patient treated with antithyroid drugs. All receptors derive from a woman aged 25 to 39 with Graves disease.

This clonotype appeared many times. The rearrangement uses TRBV2 and TRBJ1-2; 9 bases align to TRBD1. Germline assignment: CDR1 SNHLY and CDR2 FYNNEI. The CDR3 totals 13 residues. The CDR3 here is CTQTGGPRYGYTF. The CDR3 region has the DNA TGTACACAAACAGGGGGCCCCCGTTATGGCTACACCTTC. The full variable domain, its missing parts supplied by reference TRBV2 and TRBJ1-2, is EPEVTQTPSHQVTQMGQEVILRCVPISNHLYFYWYRQILGQKVEFLVSFYNNEISEKSEIFDDQFSVERPDGSNFTLKIRSTKLEDSAMYFCTQTGGPRYGYTFGSGTRLTVV.

The table lists this clonotype with many counts. The chain uses TRBV30 and TRBJ2-2, with TRBD1 matching 7 bases. Germline CDR1 is GTSNPN and CDR2 is SVGIG (reference sequence). This CDR3 has 13 amino acids. The trim removed 8 bases at V and 4 bases at J, leaving 7 bases unmatched. DNA of the CDR3: TGTGCCAGTGACAGGGCTGGCACCGGGGAGCTGTTTTTT. This gives the protein CASDRAGTGELFF.

Remarks on this clonotype: One end of the junction does not line up with germline, which may come from a read error. The rearrangement joins TRBV2 to TRBJ1-2; a possible D gene is TRBD1 (5 bases). This CDR3 contains 14 residues. Germline values: CDR1 SNHLY, CDR2 FYNNEI. In DNA, the CDR3 is TGTGCCAGCAGAGAAGGGGAGGGATCAGGAGGCTACACCTTC. Protein product: CASREGEGSGGYTF.

This clonotype was counted only a few times. This chain links TRBV20-1 with TRBJ1-5; weak D call: TRBD1 (5 bases). V lost 7 bases to trimming and J lost 6 bases, with 10 bases between them. The CDR3 runs 11 residues. Germline V CDR1 and CDR2: DFQATT, SNEGSKA (reference sequence). The CDR3 nucleotides read TGCAGTGAGAAGGGGAGTCAGCCCCAGCATTTT. It yields the protein CSEKGSQPQHF.

This clonotype was observed a handful of times. The rearrangement uses TRBV19 and TRBJ2-7, with D possibly TRBD1 on 6 matching bases. CDR1 is LNHDA and CDR2 is SQIVND in the germline V gene (reference sequence). V lost 10 bases and J 4 bases, leaving 17 bases between the germline ends. The CDR3 spans 13 residues. CDR3 nucleotides: TGTGCCATCGCCCAGGGACAAGAGTACGAGCAGTACTTC. Translated: CAIAQGQEYEQYF.

This clonotype has ten or more counts. The rearrangement links TRBV30 to TRBJ1-5; no definite D call. CDR1 GTSNPN and CDR2 SVGIG come from the germline V gene (reference sequence). The ends were cut back, 4 bases at V and 0 bases at J, with 7 bases in the middle. The length of the CDR3 is 13 residues. CDR3 sequence reads: CAWTSYSNQPQHF. CDR3 DNA: TGTGCCTGGACCTCCTATAGCAATCAGCCCCAGCATTTT.